The T cell receptor (beta chain) described here comes from a study of blood T cell repertoires in COVID-19. Study-wide context: The United States, Italy and Spain supplied acute and convalescent COVID-19 samples. T cells, B-cell-depleted T cells, or PBMCs supplied cDNA or gDNA.

Patients of the Seattle cohort, enrolled during active infection, were followed longitudinally. V was pared by 1 base and J by 3 bases, with 5 bases of the junction left unmatched. Germline V CDR1 and CDR2: SGDLS, YYNGEE. This CDR3 spans 16 amino acids. Only one count was recorded for this clone. Method: immunoSEQ multiplex PCR; TCRdb's copy keeps in-frame clones and lacks some. The table shows under 400,000 clones, with approximately 90% occurring only once. The sequence was obtained from a woman aged 60 to 75 with COVID-19, enrolled during active disease. The sequencing input was peripheral blood. The chain combines TRBV9 with TRBJ2-3; 10 bases are a match to TRBD2. The CDR3: CASSVKRGGGTDTQYF. The CDR3 DNA sequence: TGTGCCAGCAGCGTAAAGCGGGGGGGCGGTACAGATACGCAGTATTTT.